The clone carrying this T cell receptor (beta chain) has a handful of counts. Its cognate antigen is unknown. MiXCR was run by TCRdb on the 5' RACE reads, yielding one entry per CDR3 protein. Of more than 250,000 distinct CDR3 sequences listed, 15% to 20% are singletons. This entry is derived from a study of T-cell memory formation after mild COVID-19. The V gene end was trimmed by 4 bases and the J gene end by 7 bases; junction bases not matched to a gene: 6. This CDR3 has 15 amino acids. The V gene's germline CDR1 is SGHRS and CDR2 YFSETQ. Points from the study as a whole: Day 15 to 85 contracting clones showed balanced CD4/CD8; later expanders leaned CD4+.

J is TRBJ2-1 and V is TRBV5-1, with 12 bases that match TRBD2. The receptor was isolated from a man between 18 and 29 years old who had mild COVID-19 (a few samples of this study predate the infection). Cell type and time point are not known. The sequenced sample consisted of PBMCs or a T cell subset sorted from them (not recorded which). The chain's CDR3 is CASSLRLAGVNEQFF. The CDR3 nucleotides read TGCGCCAGCAGCCTGAGACTAGCGGGGGTGAATGAGCAGTTCTTC.